The clone carrying this T cell receptor beta chain was seen a single time. Antigen specificity is unknown. This sample stems from a study of shared clonotypes between healthy human individuals. Study-level results: Larger estimated richness was generally seen in naive subsets than in memory subsets.

The CDR3 contains 15 residues. Losses at the gene ends were 6 bases for V and 6 bases for J; bases not matched to a gene: 9. Germline CDR1 MNHEY, CDR2 SMNVEV (reference sequence). Naive CD8 populations comprised CD45RO-negative cells positively selected for CCR7, excluding terminally differentiated effector memory CD45RA+ cells. Sequenced by immunoSEQ multiplex PCR; TCRdb stores in-frame clones only, minus some. The sample includes about 2,200,000 clones, roughly 91% of them seen just once. The receptor was derived from a man between 18 and 29 years old in good health. Some clones in this sample may be carry-over from other donors' samples. Sequencing used naive CD8+ T cells from PBMCs. The rearrangement links TRBV27 to TRBJ1-5; 9 nucleotides line up with TRBD1. The DNA of the CDR3 is TGTGCCAGCAGCCCACGGACAGGGGATGGTCAGCCCCAGCATTTT. Its protein product is CASSPRTGDGQPQHF.